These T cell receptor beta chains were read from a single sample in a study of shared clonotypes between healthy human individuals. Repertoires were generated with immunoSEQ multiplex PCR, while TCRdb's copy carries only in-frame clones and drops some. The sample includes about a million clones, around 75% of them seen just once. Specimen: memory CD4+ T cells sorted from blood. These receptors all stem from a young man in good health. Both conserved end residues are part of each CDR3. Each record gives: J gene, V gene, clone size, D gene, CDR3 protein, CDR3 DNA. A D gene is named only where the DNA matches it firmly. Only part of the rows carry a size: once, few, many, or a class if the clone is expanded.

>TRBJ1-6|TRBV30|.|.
CAWSIRGSNSPLHF
TGTGCCTGGAGCATAAGGGGGTCTAATTCACCCCTCCACTTT
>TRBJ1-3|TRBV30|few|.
CAWKQSSGNTIYF
TGTGCCTGGAAACAGAGCTCTGGAAACACCATATATTTT
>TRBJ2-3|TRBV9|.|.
CASSVEGGPTLRTDTQYF
TGTGCCAGCAGCGTAGAGGGCGGGCCTACCCTCCGCACAGATACGCAGTATTTT
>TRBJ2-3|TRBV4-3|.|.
CASSQGGDPSTDTQYF
TGCGCCAGCAGCCAAGGGGGGGACCCTAGCACAGATACGCAGTATTTT
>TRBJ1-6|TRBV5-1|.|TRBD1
CASSQDRSNNSPLHF
TGCGCCAGCAGCCAGGACAGGTCCAATAATTCACCCCTCCACTTT
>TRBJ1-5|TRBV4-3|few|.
CASSQDIRAGNQPQHF
TGCGCCAGCAGCCAAGATATCAGAGCAGGCAATCAGCCCCAGCATTTT
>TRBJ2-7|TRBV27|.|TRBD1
CASSSRQGQGSSYEQYF
TGTGCCAGCAGTTCCCGACAGGGACAGGGGAGCTCCTACGAGCAGTACTTC
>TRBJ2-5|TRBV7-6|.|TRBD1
CASSLAGQGGETQYF
TGTGCCAGCAGCTTAGCGGGACAGGGTGGGGAGACCCAGTACTTC
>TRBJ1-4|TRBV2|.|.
CASRDSGRAEKLFF
TGTGCCAGCAGAGACAGCGGGCGCGCCGAAAAACTGTTTTTT
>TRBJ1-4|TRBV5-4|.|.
CASSFGGNEKLFF
TGTGCCAGCAGCTTCGGTGGTAATGAAAAACTGTTTTTT
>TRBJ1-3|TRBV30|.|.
CAWSEVSSGNTIYF
TGTGCCTGGAGTGAAGTAAGCTCTGGAAACACCATATATTTT
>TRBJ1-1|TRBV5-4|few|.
CASSLAKRGWDTEAFF
TGTGCCAGCAGCTTGGCCAAAAGGGGCTGGGACACTGAAGCTTTCTTT
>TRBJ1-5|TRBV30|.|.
CAWSGGVNQPQHF
TGTGCCTGGAGTGGGGGGGTCAATCAGCCCCAGCATTTT
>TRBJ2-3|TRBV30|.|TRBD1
CAWSVQGAADTQYF
TGTGCCTGGAGTGTACAGGGGGCCGCAGATACGCAGTATTTT
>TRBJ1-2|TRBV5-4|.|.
CASSQSRDFYDGYTF
TGTGCCAGCAGCCAGAGCCGGGATTTTTATGATGGCTACACCTTC
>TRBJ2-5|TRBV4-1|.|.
CASSQDGGYPQETQYF
TGCGCCAGCAGCCAAGATGGGGGCTACCCTCAAGAGACCCAGTACTTC
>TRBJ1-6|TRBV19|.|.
CASSYRLVGYSPLHF
TGTGCCAGTAGCTATAGACTCGTCGGTTATTCACCCCTCCACTTT
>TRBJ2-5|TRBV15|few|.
CATSRDGGARETQYF
TGTGCCACCAGCAGAGACGGGGGAGCGCGGGAGACCCAGTACTTC
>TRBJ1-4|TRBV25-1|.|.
CASSEDLTGVNEKLFF
TGTGCCAGCAGCGAGGACCTTACGGGGGTTAATGAAAAACTGTTTTTT
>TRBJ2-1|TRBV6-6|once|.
CASSSLGASSYNEQFF
TGTGCCAGCAGCTCCTTAGGGGCGAGCTCCTACAATGAGCAGTTCTTC
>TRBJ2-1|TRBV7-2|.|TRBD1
CASSLAGQGALNEQFF
TGTGCCAGCAGCTTAGCGGGACAGGGGGCTCTAAATGAGCAGTTCTTC
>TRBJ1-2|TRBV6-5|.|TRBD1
CASAKGQGVSYGYTF
TGTGCCAGCGCTAAGGGTCAGGGGGTGAGCTATGGCTACACCTTC
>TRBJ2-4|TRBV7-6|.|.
CASSRGVAKNIQYF
TGTGCCAGCAGCCGAGGAGTAGCCAAAAACATTCAGTACTTC
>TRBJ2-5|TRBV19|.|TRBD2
CASRSSGGFGETQYF
TGTGCCAGTAGGTCTAGCGGGGGGTTCGGGGAGACCCAGTACTTC
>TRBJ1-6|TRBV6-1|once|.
CASLTPGSYNSPLHF
TGTGCCAGCCTCACGCCGGGGTCCTATAATTCACCCCTCCACTTT
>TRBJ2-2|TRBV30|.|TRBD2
CAWSPKERETGELFF
TGTGCCTGGAGTCCCAAGGAGCGGGAGACCGGGGAGCTGTTTTTT
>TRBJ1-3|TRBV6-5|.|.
CASSTGRNTIYF
TGTGCCAGCAGTACCGGGAGAAACACCATATATTTT
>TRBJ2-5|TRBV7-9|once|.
CASTLASRGETQYF
TGTGCCAGCACCCTAGCCAGCAGGGGTGAGACCCAGTACTTC
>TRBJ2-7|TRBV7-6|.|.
CASSLDLQAGYEQYF
TGTGCCAGCAGCTTAGATCTGCAGGCAGGCTACGAGCAGTACTTC
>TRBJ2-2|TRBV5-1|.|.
CASSFSGSGPGELFF
TGCGCCAGCAGCTTTTCGGGGTCCGGGCCCGGGGAGCTGTTTTTT
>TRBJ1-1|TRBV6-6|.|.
CASSYSGATTEAFF
TGTGCCAGCAGTTACTCGGGGGCGACCACTGAAGCTTTCTTT
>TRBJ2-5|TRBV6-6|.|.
CASLKSQETQYF
TGTGCCAGCCTAAAGTCCCAAGAGACCCAGTACTTC
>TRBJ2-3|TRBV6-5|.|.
CASSLGLNTDTQYF
TGTGCCAGCAGTCTAGGACTAAACACAGATACGCAGTATTTT
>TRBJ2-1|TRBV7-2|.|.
CASSLLSGSTEQFF
TGTGCCAGCAGCTTATTGTCCGGGTCGACCGAGCAGTTCTTC
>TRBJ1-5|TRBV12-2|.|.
CASRLGAEWTGSPNQPQHF
TGTGCAAGTCGCTTAGGAGCTGAGTGGACAGGGTCCCCCAATCAGCCCCAGCATTTT
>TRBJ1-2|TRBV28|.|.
CASSSGTSSYTF
TGTGCCAGCAGTTCCGGGACCTCGAGCTACACCTTC
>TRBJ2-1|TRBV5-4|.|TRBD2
CASSLGTSGNWGEQFF
TGTGCCAGCAGCTTGGGGACTAGCGGGAACTGGGGTGAGCAGTTCTTC
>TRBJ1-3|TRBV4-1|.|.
CASSQDPTTGNTIYF
TGCGCCAGCAGCCAAGACCCGACGACTGGAAACACCATATATTTT
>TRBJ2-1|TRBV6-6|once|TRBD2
CASSLAGVYEQFF
TGTGCCAGCAGCCTAGCGGGAGTCTATGAGCAGTTCTTC